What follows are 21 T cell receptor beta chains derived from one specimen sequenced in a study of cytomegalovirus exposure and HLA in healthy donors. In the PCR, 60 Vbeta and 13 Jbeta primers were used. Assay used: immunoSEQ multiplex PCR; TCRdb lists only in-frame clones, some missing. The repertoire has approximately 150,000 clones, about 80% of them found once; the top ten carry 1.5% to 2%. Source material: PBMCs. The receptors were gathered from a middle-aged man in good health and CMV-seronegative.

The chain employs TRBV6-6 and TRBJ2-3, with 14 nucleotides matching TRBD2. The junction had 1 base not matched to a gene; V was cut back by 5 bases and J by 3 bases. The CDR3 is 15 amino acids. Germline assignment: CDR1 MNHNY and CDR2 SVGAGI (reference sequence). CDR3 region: CASSGLAGGTDTQYF. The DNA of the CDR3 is TGTGCCAGCAGTGGACTAGCGGGAGGAACAGATACGCAGTATTTT.

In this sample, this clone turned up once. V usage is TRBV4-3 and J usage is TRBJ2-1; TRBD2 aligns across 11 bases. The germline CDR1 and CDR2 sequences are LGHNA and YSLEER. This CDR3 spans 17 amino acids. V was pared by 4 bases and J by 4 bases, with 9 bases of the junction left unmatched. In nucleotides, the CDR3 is TGCGCCAGCAGCCGCCAAGGGGGACTAGCGGCGTACAATGAGCAGTTCTTC. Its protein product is CASSRQGGLAAYNEQFF.

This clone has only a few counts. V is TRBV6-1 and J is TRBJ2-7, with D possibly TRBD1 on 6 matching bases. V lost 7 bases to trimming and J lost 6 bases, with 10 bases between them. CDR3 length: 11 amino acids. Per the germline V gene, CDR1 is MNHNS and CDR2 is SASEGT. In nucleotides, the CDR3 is TGTGCCAGCACGCAGGGGTCCGAGCAGTACTTC. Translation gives CASTQGSEQYF.

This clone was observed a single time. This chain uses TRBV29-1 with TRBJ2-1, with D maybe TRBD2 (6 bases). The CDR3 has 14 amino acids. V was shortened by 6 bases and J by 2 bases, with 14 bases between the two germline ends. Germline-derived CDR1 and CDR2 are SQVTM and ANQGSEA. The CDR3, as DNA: TGCAGCGTCCCCCTAGCGAGAACCTACAATGAGCAGTTCTTC. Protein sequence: CSVPLARTYNEQFF.

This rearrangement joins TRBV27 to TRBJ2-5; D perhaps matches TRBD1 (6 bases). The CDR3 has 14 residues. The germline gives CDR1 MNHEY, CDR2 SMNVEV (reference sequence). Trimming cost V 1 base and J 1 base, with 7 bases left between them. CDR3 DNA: TGTGCCAGCAGTTTATTAGGGGGCCAAGAGACCCAGTACTTC. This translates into CASSLLGGQETQYF.

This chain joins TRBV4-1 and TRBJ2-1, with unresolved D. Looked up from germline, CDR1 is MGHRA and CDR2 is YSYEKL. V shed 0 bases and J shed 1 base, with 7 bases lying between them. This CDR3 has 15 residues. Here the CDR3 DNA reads TGCGCCAGCAGCCAAGATCCGGTATCCTACAATGAGCAGTTCTTC. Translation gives CASSQDPVSYNEQFF.

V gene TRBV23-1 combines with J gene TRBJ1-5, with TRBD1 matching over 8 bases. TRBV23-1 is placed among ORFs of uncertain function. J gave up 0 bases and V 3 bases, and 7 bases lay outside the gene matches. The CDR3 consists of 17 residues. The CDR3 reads CASSQPDRVYSNQPQHF. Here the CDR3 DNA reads TGCGCCAGCAGTCAGCCGGACAGGGTCTATAGCAATCAGCCCCAGCATTTT.

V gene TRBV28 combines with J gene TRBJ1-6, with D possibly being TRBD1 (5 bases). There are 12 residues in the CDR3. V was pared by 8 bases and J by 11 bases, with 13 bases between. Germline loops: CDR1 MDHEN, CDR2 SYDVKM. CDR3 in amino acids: CASVEGAPPLHF. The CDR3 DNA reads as TGTGCCAGCGTCGAAGGGGCACCACCCCTCCACTTT.

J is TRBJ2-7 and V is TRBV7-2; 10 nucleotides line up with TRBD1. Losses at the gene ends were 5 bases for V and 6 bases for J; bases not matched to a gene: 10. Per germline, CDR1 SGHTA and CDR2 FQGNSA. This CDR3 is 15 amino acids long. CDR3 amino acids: CASSSGTGATTEQYF. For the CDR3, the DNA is TGTGCCAGCAGCAGTGGGACAGGGGCGACAACCGAGCAGTACTTC.

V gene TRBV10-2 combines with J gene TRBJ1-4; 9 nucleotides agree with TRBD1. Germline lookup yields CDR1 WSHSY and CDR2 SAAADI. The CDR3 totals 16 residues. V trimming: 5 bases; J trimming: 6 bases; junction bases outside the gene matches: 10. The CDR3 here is CASSRGPRQGDEKLFF. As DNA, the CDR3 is TGCGCCAGCAGTCGAGGCCCCCGACAGGGGGATGAAAAACTGTTTTTT.

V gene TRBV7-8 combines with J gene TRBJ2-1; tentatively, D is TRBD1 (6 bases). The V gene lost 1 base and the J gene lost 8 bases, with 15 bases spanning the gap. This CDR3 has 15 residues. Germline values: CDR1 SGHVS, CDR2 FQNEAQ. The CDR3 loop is CASSLDWAGAYEQFF. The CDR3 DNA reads TGTGCCAGCAGCTTAGACTGGGCAGGGGCGTATGAGCAGTTCTTC.

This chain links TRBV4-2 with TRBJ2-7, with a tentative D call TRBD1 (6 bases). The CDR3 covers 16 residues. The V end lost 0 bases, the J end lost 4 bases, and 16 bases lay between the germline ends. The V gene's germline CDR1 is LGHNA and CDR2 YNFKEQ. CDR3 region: CASSQEAGAYWYEQYF. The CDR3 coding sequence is TGTGCCAGCAGCCAAGAGGCAGGGGCCTATTGGTACGAGCAGTACTTC.

CDR3 sequence (DNA): TGTGCCAGCTCACAGACAGGGGCATCTGGAAACACCATATATTTT. Residues: CASSQTGASGNTIYF. The chain uses TRBV18 and TRBJ1-3; 8 bases line up with TRBD1. Trimming cost V 4 bases and J 1 base; bases outside gene matches: 3. Germline CDR1 reads KGHSH; CDR2 reads LQKENI. The CDR3 spans 15 residues.

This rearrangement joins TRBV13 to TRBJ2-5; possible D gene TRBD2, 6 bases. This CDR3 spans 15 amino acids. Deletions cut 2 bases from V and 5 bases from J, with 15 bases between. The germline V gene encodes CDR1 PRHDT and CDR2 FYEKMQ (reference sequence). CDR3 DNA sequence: TGTGCCAGCAGCTTATGGGACTCCCCGAAGGAGACCCAGTACTTC. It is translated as CASSLWDSPKETQYF.

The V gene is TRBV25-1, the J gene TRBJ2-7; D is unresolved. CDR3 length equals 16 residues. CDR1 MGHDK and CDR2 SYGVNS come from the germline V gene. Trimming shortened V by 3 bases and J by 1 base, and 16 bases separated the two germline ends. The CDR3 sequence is CASSDSAGLRSYEQYF. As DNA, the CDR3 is TGTGCCAGCAGTGACTCCGCAGGCTTAAGGTCCTACGAGCAGTACTTC.

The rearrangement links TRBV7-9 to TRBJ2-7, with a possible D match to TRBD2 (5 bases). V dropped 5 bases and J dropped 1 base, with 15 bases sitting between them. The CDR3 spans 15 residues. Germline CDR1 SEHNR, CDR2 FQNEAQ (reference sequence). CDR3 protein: CASSLPNRGSYEQYF. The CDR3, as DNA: TGTGCCAGCAGCCTGCCCAACCGGGGTTCCTACGAGCAGTACTTC.

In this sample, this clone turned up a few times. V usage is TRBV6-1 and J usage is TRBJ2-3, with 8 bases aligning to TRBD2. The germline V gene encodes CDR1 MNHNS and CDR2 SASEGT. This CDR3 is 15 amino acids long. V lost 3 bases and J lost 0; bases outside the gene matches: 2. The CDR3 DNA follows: TGTGCCAGCAGTGACGGCGGGGGGAGCACAGATACGCAGTATTTT. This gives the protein CASSDGGGSTDTQYF.

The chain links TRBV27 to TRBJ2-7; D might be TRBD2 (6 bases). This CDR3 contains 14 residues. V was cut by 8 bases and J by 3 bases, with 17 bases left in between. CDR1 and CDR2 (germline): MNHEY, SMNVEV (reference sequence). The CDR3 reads CASGIVGGSYEQYF. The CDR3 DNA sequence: TGTGCCAGCGGGATCGTTGGAGGGAGCTACGAGCAGTACTTC.

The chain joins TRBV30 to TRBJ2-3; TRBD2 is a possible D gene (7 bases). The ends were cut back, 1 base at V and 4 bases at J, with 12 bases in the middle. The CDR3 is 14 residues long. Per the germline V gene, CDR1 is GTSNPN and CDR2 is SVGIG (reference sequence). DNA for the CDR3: TGTGCCTGGAGTGGGGGGGGCGGGGCAGATACGCAGTATTTT. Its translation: CAWSGGGGADTQYF.

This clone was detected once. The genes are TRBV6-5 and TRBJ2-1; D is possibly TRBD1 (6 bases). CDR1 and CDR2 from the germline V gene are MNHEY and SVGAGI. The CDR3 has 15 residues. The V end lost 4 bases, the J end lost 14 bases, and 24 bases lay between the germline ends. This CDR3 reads CASSSRQVANLPEFF. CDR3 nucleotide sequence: TGTGCCAGCAGTTCTAGACAGGTAGCTAACCTACCGGAGTTCTTC.

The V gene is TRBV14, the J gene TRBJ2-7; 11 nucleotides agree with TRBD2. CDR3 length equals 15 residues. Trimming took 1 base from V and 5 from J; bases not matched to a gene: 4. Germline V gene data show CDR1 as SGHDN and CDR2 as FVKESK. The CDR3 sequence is CASSQVGLAGNEQYF. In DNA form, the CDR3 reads TGTGCCAGCAGCCAAGTTGGACTAGCGGGTAACGAGCAGTACTTC.